This TCR beta chain was sequenced for a study of T-cell memory formation after mild COVID-19. The CDR3 runs to 15 residues. Germline CDR1 SGDLS, CDR2 YYNGEE. V lost 0 bases and J lost 2, with 9 bases in between. TCRdb re-derived calls from the 5' RACE reads in MiXCR, one entry per CDR3 protein. This table holds roughly 400,000 distinct CDR3 sequences, roughly 15% found once. Sequenced: PBMCs or a T cell subset sorted from them (not recorded which). The origin of this receptor is a man younger than 30 who had mild COVID-19 (a few samples of this study predate the infection). Cell type and time point are not known. V gene TRBV9 combines with J gene TRBJ1-5; tentative D call: TRBD1 (6 bases). The DNA for the CDR3 is TGTGCCAGCAGCGTAGGGGGGCAAGGCAATCAGCCCCAGCATTTT. Its translation: CASSVGGQGNQPQHF. Combining the CDR3 with reference TRBV9 and TRBJ1-5 gives the whole variable domain DSGVTQTPKHLITATGQRVTLRCSPRSGDLSVYWYQQSLDQGLQFLIQYYNGEERAKGNILERFSAQQFPDLHSELNLSSLELGDSALYFCASSVGGQGNQPQHFGDGTRLSIL.